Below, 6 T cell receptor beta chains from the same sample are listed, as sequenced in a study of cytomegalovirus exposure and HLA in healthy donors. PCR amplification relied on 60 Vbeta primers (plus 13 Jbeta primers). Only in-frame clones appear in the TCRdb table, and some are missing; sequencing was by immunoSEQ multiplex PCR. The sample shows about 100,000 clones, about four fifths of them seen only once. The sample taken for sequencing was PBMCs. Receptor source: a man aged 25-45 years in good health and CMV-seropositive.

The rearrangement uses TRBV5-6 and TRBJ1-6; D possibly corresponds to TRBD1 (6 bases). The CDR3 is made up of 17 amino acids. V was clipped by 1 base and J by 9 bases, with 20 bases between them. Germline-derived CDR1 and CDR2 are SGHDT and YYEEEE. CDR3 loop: CASSLFTGQIVSSPLHF. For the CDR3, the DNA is TGTGCCAGCAGCTTGTTTACAGGGCAGATTGTGAGTTCACCCCTCCACTTT.

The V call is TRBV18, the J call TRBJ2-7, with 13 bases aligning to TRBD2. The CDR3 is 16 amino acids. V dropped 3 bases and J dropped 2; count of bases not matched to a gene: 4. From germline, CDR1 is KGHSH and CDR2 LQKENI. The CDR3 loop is CASSPPGTSGTYEQYF. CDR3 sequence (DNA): TGTGCCAGCTCACCCCCAGGGACTAGCGGGACCTACGAGCAGTACTTC.

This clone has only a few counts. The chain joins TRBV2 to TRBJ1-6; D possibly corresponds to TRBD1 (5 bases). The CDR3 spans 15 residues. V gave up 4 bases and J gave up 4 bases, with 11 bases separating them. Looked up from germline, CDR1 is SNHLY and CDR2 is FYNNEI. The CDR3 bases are TGTGCCAGCAGTGCTACAGGAATATATAATTCACCCCTCCACTTT. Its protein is CASSATGIYNSPLHF.

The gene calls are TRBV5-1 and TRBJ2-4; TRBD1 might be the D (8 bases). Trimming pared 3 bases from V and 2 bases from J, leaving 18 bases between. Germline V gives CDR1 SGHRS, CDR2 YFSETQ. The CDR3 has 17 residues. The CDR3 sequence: CASSSTGQGGTKNIQYF. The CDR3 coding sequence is TGCGCCAGCAGCTCGACCGGACAGGGAGGGACCAAAAACATTCAGTACTTC.

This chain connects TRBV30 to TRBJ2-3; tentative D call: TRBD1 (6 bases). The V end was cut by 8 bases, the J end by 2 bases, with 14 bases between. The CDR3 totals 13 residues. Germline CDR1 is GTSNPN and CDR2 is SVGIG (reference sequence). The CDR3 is CAGPGQNTDTQYF. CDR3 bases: TGTGCCGGGCCCGGACAGAACACAGATACGCAGTATTTT.

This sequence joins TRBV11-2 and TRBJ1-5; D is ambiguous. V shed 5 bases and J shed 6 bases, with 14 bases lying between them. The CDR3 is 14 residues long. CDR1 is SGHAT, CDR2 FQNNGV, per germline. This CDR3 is CASSERHVGQPQHF. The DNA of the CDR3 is TGTGCCAGCAGCGAACGACATGTAGGTCAGCCCCAGCATTTT.